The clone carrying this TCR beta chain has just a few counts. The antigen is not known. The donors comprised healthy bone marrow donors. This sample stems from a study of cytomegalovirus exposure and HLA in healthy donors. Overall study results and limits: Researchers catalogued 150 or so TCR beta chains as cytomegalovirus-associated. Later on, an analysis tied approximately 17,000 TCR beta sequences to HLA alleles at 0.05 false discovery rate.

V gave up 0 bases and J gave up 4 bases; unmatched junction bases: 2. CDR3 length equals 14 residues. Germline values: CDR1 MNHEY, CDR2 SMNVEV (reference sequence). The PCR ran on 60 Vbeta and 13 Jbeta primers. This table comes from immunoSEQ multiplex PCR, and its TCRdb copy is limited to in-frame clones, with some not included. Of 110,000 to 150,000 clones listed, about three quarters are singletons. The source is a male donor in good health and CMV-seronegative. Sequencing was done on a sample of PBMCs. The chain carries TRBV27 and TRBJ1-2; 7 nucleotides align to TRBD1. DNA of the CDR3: TGTGCCAGCAGTTTATCGACAGGGCCCTATGGCTACACCTTC. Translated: CASSLSTGPYGYTF.